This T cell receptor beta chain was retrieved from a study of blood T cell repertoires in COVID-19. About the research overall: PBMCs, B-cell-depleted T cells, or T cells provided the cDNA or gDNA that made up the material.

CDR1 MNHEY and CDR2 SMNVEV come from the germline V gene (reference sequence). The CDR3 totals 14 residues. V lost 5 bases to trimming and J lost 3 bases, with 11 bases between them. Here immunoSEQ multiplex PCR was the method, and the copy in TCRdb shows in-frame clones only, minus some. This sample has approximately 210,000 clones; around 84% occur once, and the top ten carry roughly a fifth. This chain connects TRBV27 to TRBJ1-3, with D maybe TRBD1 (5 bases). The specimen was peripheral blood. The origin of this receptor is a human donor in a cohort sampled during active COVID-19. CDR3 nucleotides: TGTGCCAGCAGTCCAGGGTCGTTTGGAAACACCATATATTTT. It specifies CASSPGSFGNTIYF.